Below, 19 T cell receptor beta chains from the same sample are listed, as sequenced in a study of PD-1 blockade in classical Hodgkin lymphoma. Using immunoSEQ multiplex PCR, the repertoire was profiled, and TCRdb retains in-frame clones only, with some absent. The data contain under 30,000 clones, 70% to 80% of them singletons. Each of the patients experienced relapse following autologous stem cell transplantation, and their brentuximab vedotin exposure differed. The sample was peripheral blood mononuclear cells (PBMCs), taken before the second cycle of nivolumab. These receptors originate from a human donor with classical Hodgkin lymphoma.

In this sample, this clone turned up a few times. The rearrangement joins TRBV19 to TRBJ2-2; D unclear. The V gene's germline CDR1 is LNHDA and CDR2 SQIVND (reference sequence). The CDR3 is made up of 14 amino acids. V lost 3 bases to trimming and J lost 1 base, with 6 bases between them. Written as DNA, the CDR3 is TGTGCCAGTAGTATTTCACAGAACACCGGGGAGCTGTTTTTT. Translation gives CASSISQNTGELFF.

The chain couples TRBV7-9 to TRBJ2-3, with D unresolved. The CDR3 is 15 amino acids. Per the germline V gene, CDR1 is SEHNR and CDR2 is FQNEAQ (reference sequence). Trimming stripped 1 base from V and 2 bases from J, with 10 bases between. Here the CDR3 reads CASSLEPTFTDTQYF. The CDR3 nucleotides are TGTGCCAGCAGCTTAGAACCGACCTTCACAGATACGCAGTATTTT.

The chain couples TRBV4-2 to TRBJ2-7, with TRBD2 identical over 12 bases. With 5 bases clipped from V and 3 bases from J, the junction kept 20 bases outside the gene matches. The CDR3 is 20 residues long. Germline CDR1 is LGHNA and CDR2 is YNFKEQ. The CDR3 region has the DNA TGTGCCAGCAGCACCCAAGGGTTAACTAGCGGGAGGTCTGGGGGCTACGAGCAGTACTTC. Translating gives CASSTQGLTSGRSGGYEQYF.

The chain combines TRBV11-2 with TRBJ2-7, with TRBD1 matching 9 bases. Germline CDR1 is SGHAT and CDR2 is FQNNGV. The CDR3 sequence is 15 residues long. Trimming removed 4 bases from V and 0 bases from J; junction bases left unmatched: 4. The CDR3 sequence: CASSYATGGSYEQYF. Written as DNA, the CDR3 is TGTGCCAGCAGCTACGCGACAGGGGGCTCCTACGAGCAGTACTTC.

This clone was counted a few times. The chain links TRBV7-8 to TRBJ2-3; D possibly uses TRBD1 or TRBD2 (5 bases each). Germline CDR1 and CDR2: SGHVS and FQNEAQ. V was trimmed by 1 base and J by 3 bases, leaving 11 bases between them. This CDR3 region has 15 residues. CDR3 in amino acids: CASSLVRGPTDTQYF. The DNA of the CDR3 is TGTGCCAGCAGCTTAGTGAGGGGACCGACAGATACGCAGTATTTT.

V usage is TRBV7-2 and J usage is TRBJ2-5, with TRBD2 matching 8 bases. Germline V gene sequence: CDR1 SGHTA, CDR2 FQGNSA. V trimming: 2 bases; J trimming: 4 bases; junction bases outside the gene matches: 12. The CDR3 is 17 amino acids. The CDR3 region is CASSLKGPGGPPETQYF. In DNA form, the CDR3 reads TGTGCCAGCAGCTTAAAAGGACCGGGAGGGCCTCCAGAGACCCAGTACTTC.

The rearrangement links TRBV5-6 to TRBJ1-2; a weak D match, TRBD1 (5 bases). The V and J ends lost 1 base and 2 bases respectively, with 9 bases between them. The CDR3 consists of 14 residues. Per germline, CDR1 SGHDT and CDR2 YYEEEE. The CDR3 DNA reads as TGTGCCAGCAGCTTGTCAGGGTGGAACTATGGCTACACCTTC. Encoded protein: CASSLSGWNYGYTF.

The rearrangement links TRBV2 to TRBJ1-1, with a tentative D call TRBD1 (5 bases). Germline V gives CDR1 SNHLY, CDR2 FYNNEI. Between the trimmed V and J ends, which lost 6 bases and 6 bases, there was a span of 17 bases. This CDR3 is 14 amino acids long. CDR3 nucleotide sequence: TGTGCCAGCAGCGCGGACACCGTGTTCTCTGAAGCTTTCTTT. Protein: CASSADTVFSEAFF.

This rearrangement joins TRBV6-6 to TRBJ1-5; perhaps TRBD1 as D (5 bases). Germline CDR1 is MNHNY and CDR2 is SVGAGI (reference sequence). V gave up 6 bases and J gave up 0 bases, with 12 bases separating them. This CDR3 comprises 15 residues. CDR3 loop: CASSRDSFSNQPQHF. CDR3 in DNA: TGTGCCAGCAGCCGAGACAGCTTTAGCAATCAGCCCCAGCATTTT.

This clone was detected once. This rearrangement joins TRBV19 to TRBJ1-1; TRBD1 is a possible D gene (6 bases). This CDR3 comprises 13 residues. The V gene lost 8 bases and the J gene lost 0 bases, with 10 bases spanning the gap. Germline CDR1 LNHDA, CDR2 SQIVND (reference sequence). For the CDR3, the DNA is TGTGCCAGTGGGGGACATTTGAACACTGAAGCTTTCTTT. It translates to CASGGHLNTEAFF.

This rearrangement joins TRBV4-3 to TRBJ2-7, with D possibly being TRBD1 (6 bases). The CDR3 sequence is 16 residues long. The germline V gene encodes CDR1 LGHNA and CDR2 YSLEER. V gave up 1 base and J gave up 3 bases, with 16 bases separating them. The CDR3 DNA reads TGCGCCAGCAGCCAAGCCAGGGGTAAAGGGGGCTACGAGCAGTACTTC. Translating it yields CASSQARGKGGYEQYF.

The rearrangement uses TRBV7-9 and TRBJ2-2; the match to TRBD1 covers 8 bases. The CDR3 is 14 amino acids. Trimming took 7 bases from V and 1 from J; bases not matched to a gene: 2. Germline V gives CDR1 SEHNR, CDR2 FQNEAQ (reference sequence). In DNA form, the CDR3 reads TGTGCCAGCACCGGGACAGGGAACACCGGGGAGCTGTTTTTT. Translated, it gives CASTGTGNTGELFF. The variable domain in full, with the rest retrieved from reference TRBV7-9 and TRBJ2-2, is DTGVSQNPRHKITKRGQNVTFRCDPISEHNRLYWYRQTLGQGPEFLTYFQNEAQLEKSRLLSDRFSAERPKGSFSTLEIQRTEQGDSAMYLCASTGTGNTGELFFGEGSRLTVL.

V and J are TRBV11-2 and TRBJ2-2, with D possibly matching TRBD1 (5 bases). Germline V gives CDR1 SGHAT, CDR2 FQNNGV. V was shortened by 4 bases and J by 0 bases, with 9 bases between the two germline ends. The CDR3 is made up of 15 amino acids. CDR3 nucleotide sequence: TGTGCCAGCAGCTCGGACAACACGAACACCGGGGAGCTGTTTTTT. Translating gives CASSSDNTNTGELFF.

The genes are TRBV2 and TRBJ2-1; the match to TRBD2 covers 8 bases. J was trimmed by 7 bases and V by 8 bases; bases with no gene match: 7. Germline CDR1 SNHLY, CDR2 FYNNEI. CDR3 length equals 13 residues. CDR3: CASATGGRNEQFF. The DNA for the CDR3 is TGTGCCAGCGCCACGGGGGGGAGGAATGAGCAGTTCTTC.

V is TRBV27 and J is TRBJ2-1; possible D gene TRBD1, 5 bases. The CDR3 is 15 residues long. V was shortened by 4 bases and J by 7 bases, with 17 bases between the two germline ends. CDR1 is MNHEY, CDR2 SMNVEV, per germline (reference sequence). The DNA of the CDR3 is TGTGCCAGCAGTTCCGACAGAGCCTCTACAAATGAGCAGTTCTTC. Its protein is CASSSDRASTNEQFF.

The chain recombines TRBV27 with TRBJ2-5, with D unclear. CDR3 length: 14 amino acids. The germline CDR1 and CDR2 sequences are MNHEY and SMNVEV (reference sequence). The V end lost 0 bases, the J end lost 4 bases, and 9 bases lay between the germline ends. The CDR3 DNA reads TGTGCCAGCAGTTTATCGTGGACGGGAGAGACCCAGTACTTC. Residues: CASSLSWTGETQYF.

About this clone: Other DNA variants within this sample encode the same CDR3. The chain is built from TRBV19 and TRBJ2-1; 7 bases are a match to TRBD2. Germline trimming cut 1 base from V and 2 bases from J; bases unmatched to any gene: 2. This CDR3 region has 15 residues. Germline V gene data show CDR1 as LNHDA and CDR2 as SQIVND (reference sequence). CDR3 sequence (DNA): TGTGCCAGTAGTATAGGGGGGACTACCTACAATGAGCAGTTCTTC. Translating it yields CASSIGGTTYNEQFF.

The DNA of the CDR3 is TGTGCCAGCAGTGTTCAGGGGGGGCAATATGGCTACACCTTC. Protein sequence: CASSVQGGQYGYTF. The chain employs TRBV6-1 and TRBJ1-2; 7 nucleotides agree with TRBD1. The CDR3 sequence is 14 residues long. Germline values: CDR1 MNHNS, CDR2 SASEGT. The trim removed 4 bases at V and 5 bases at J, leaving 7 bases unmatched.

The rearrangement uses TRBV6-1 and TRBJ2-1; D gene ambiguous. Germline loops: CDR1 MNHNS, CDR2 SASEGT. The CDR3 contains 15 residues. V lost 2 bases and J 1 base, leaving 9 bases between the germline ends. As DNA, the CDR3 is TGTGCCAGCAGTGAACATGTGGGATCCTACAATGAGCAGTTCTTC. Protein product: CASSEHVGSYNEQFF.